These T cell receptor beta chains were read from a single sample in a study of cytomegalovirus exposure and HLA in healthy donors. Profiled with immunoSEQ multiplex PCR; TCRdb holds only in-frame clones, not every one. Of some 130,000 clones in the sample, roughly three quarters were seen once. Sequencing was performed on PBMCs. The receptor set was obtained from a man between 18 and 29 years old in good health and CMV-seronegative. Each CDR3 is given with its conserved first and last residue. A D gene is named only where the DNA matches it firmly. Expanded clones get a size class; other rows say once, few or many, or leave the size out.

v_gene: TRBV5-6; d_gene: TRBD2; abundance: NA; j_gene: TRBJ2-7; CDR3nt: TGTGCCAGCAGCCCTCGGGGGACTAGCGGGAGGTCCTACGAGCAGTACTTC; CDR3aa: CASSPRGTSGRSYEQYF
v_gene: TRBV28; d_gene: NA; abundance: NA; j_gene: TRBJ2-7; CDR3nt: TGTGCCAGCAGTCCCCCTGTATGCGAGCAGTACTTC; CDR3aa: CASSPPVCEQYF
v_gene: TRBV5-1; d_gene: NA; abundance: NA; j_gene: TRBJ2-7; CDR3nt: TGCGCCAGCAGCTTGGCCCAGGGTGCGTCCTACGAGCAGTACTTC; CDR3aa: CASSLAQGASYEQYF
v_gene: TRBV7-9; d_gene: NA; abundance: NA; j_gene: TRBJ1-2; CDR3nt: TGTGCCAGCAGCTTAGATCAGGAGGCCAACTATGGCTACACCTTC; CDR3aa: CASSLDQEANYGYTF
v_gene: TRBV7-9; d_gene: TRBD1; abundance: NA; j_gene: TRBJ1-5; CDR3nt: TGTGCCAGCAGCACGGGGACAGGGGGTGAGCAGCCCCAGCATTTT; CDR3aa: CASSTGTGGEQPQHF
v_gene: TRBV19; d_gene: NA; abundance: NA; j_gene: TRBJ1-1; CDR3nt: TGTGCCAGTAAGTTACAGGGGAACACTGAAGCTTTCTTT; CDR3aa: CASKLQGNTEAFF
v_gene: TRBV5-1; d_gene: NA; abundance: few; j_gene: TRBJ2-5; CDR3nt: TGCGCCAGCAGCTTGGGAGGGCCGGGAGAGACCCAGTACTTC; CDR3aa: CASSLGGPGETQYF
v_gene: TRBV7-9; d_gene: NA; abundance: NA; j_gene: TRBJ1-1; CDR3nt: TGTGCCAGCAGCGCACGAGGGGCGGGACTGAACACTGAAGCTTTCTTT; CDR3aa: CASSARGAGLNTEAFF
v_gene: TRBV28; d_gene: NA; abundance: NA; j_gene: TRBJ1-2; CDR3nt: TGTGCCAGCAGTTTATACAGGCGCGGCTACACCTTC; CDR3aa: CASSLYRRGYTF
v_gene: TRBV7-6; d_gene: NA; abundance: few; j_gene: TRBJ2-2; CDR3nt: TGTGCCATCCGAGTCGTCCCCGGGGAGCTGTTTTTT; CDR3aa: CAIRVVPGELFF
v_gene: TRBV18; d_gene: TRBD2; abundance: NA; j_gene: TRBJ2-3; CDR3nt: TGTGCCAGCTCACCATCGGTGCTAGCGGCTAGCACAGATACGCAGTATTTT; CDR3aa: CASSPSVLAASTDTQYF
v_gene: TRBV6-6; d_gene: NA; abundance: few; j_gene: TRBJ1-5; CDR3nt: TGTGCCAGCACCGACAAGGTCAATCAGCCCCAGCATTTT; CDR3aa: CASTDKVNQPQHF
v_gene: TRBV7-2; d_gene: NA; abundance: NA; j_gene: TRBJ1-4; CDR3nt: TGTGCCAGCAGCTTAGGAGGGCTGGGTGAAAAACTGTTTTTT; CDR3aa: CASSLGGLGEKLFF
v_gene: TRBV19; d_gene: NA; abundance: NA; j_gene: TRBJ2-2; CDR3nt: TGTGCCAGTAAGACAGCATCTTTTGGTGGATCGGGGGAGCTGTTTTTT; CDR3aa: CASKTASFGGSGELFF
v_gene: TRBV19; d_gene: NA; abundance: NA; j_gene: TRBJ1-1; CDR3nt: TGTGCCAGTAGTTCCTATGACAGGATTAGGGTCACTGAAGCTTTCTTT; CDR3aa: CASSSYDRIRVTEAFF
v_gene: TRBV6-4; d_gene: NA; abundance: NA; j_gene: TRBJ1-2; CDR3nt: TGTGCCAGCAGTTCAGGCAACTATGGCTACACCTTC; CDR3aa: CASSSGNYGYTF
v_gene: TRBV19; d_gene: TRBD2; abundance: NA; j_gene: TRBJ2-5; CDR3nt: TGTGCCAGTAGTCCGAGGACTAGCGGGACGGAGACCCAGTACTTC; CDR3aa: CASSPRTSGTETQYF
v_gene: TRBV5-6; d_gene: NA; abundance: NA; j_gene: TRBJ1-2; CDR3nt: TGTGCCAGCAGCCCCAGGCAGGGTGGCTACACCTTC; CDR3aa: CASSPRQGGYTF
v_gene: TRBV29-1; d_gene: NA; abundance: few; j_gene: TRBJ1-2; CDR3nt: TGCAGCGTTGCTGCTGGACAGAAATTTTCCTATGGCTACACCTTC; CDR3aa: CSVAAGQKFSYGYTF
v_gene: TRBV6-6; d_gene: TRBD2; abundance: NA; j_gene: TRBJ2-5; CDR3nt: TGTGCCAGCAGTTTCTCGACTAGCCACCAAGAGACCCAGTACTTC; CDR3aa: CASSFSTSHQETQYF
v_gene: TRBV19; d_gene: NA; abundance: NA; j_gene: TRBJ2-1; CDR3nt: TGTGCCAGTAGTTCCCAGCGGAAAAATGAGCAGTTCTTC; CDR3aa: CASSSQRKNEQFF
v_gene: TRBV7-2; d_gene: NA; abundance: NA; j_gene: TRBJ2-3; CDR3nt: TGTGCCAGCAGCTTAGTCGGGGGTCTGAACACAGATACGCAGTATTTT; CDR3aa: CASSLVGGLNTDTQYF
v_gene: TRBV11-2; d_gene: NA; abundance: few; j_gene: TRBJ2-7; CDR3nt: TGTGCCAGCACCACGGACAGACTAACCGGCGAGCAGTACTTC; CDR3aa: CASTTDRLTGEQYF
v_gene: TRBV19; d_gene: NA; abundance: NA; j_gene: TRBJ1-6; CDR3nt: TGTGCCAGTAGTATTCAGGTTGACTATAATTCACCCCTCCACTTT; CDR3aa: CASSIQVDYNSPLHF
v_gene: TRBV5-4; d_gene: NA; abundance: few; j_gene: TRBJ1-1; CDR3nt: TGTGCCAGCAGCTTGGTGACGGGAGGCACTGAAGCTTTCTTT; CDR3aa: CASSLVTGGTEAFF
v_gene: TRBV7-9; d_gene: NA; abundance: NA; j_gene: TRBJ2-1; CDR3nt: TGTGCCAGCAGCTTAGGAGGCCATGAGCAGTTCTTC; CDR3aa: CASSLGGHEQFF
v_gene: TRBV6-6; d_gene: NA; abundance: NA; j_gene: TRBJ2-7; CDR3nt: TGTGCCAGCAGTTACGAGATTAGGGGGTGGGAGCAGTACTTC; CDR3aa: CASSYEIRGWEQYF
v_gene: TRBV18; d_gene: NA; abundance: NA; j_gene: TRBJ2-7; CDR3nt: TGTGCCAGCTCGGTAGTAAGGGACACTGAGCAGTACTTC; CDR3aa: CASSVVRDTEQYF
v_gene: TRBV30; d_gene: NA; abundance: NA; j_gene: TRBJ1-1; CDR3nt: TGTGCCTGGCAACGTTGGAGCACGAAGAACACTGAAGCTTTCTTT; CDR3aa: CAWQRWSTKNTEAFF
v_gene: TRBV6-5; d_gene: TRBD1; abundance: few; j_gene: TRBJ1-1; CDR3nt: TGTGCCAGCAGTTTGGAGGCAGGGGGGACTGAAGCTTTCTTT; CDR3aa: CASSLEAGGTEAFF
v_gene: TRBV4-2; d_gene: NA; abundance: NA; j_gene: TRBJ2-3; CDR3nt: TGTGCCAGCAGCCAAGATTGGTTAGCGGACCCAGATACGCAGTATTTT; CDR3aa: CASSQDWLADPDTQYF
v_gene: TRBV6-5; d_gene: NA; abundance: NA; j_gene: TRBJ2-3; CDR3nt: TGTGCCAGCAGTTACTCCAGGGGTGGCACAGATACGCAGTATTTT; CDR3aa: CASSYSRGGTDTQYF
v_gene: TRBV6-5; d_gene: NA; abundance: NA; j_gene: TRBJ2-7; CDR3nt: TGTGCCAGCAGTCAAGGGGACGAGCAGTACTTC; CDR3aa: CASSQGDEQYF
v_gene: TRBV6-5; d_gene: NA; abundance: NA; j_gene: TRBJ2-5; CDR3nt: TGTGCCAGCAGTTCCGCGGGACCGACACTTGGGCAGTACTTC; CDR3aa: CASSSAGPTLGQYF
v_gene: TRBV7-3; d_gene: NA; abundance: once; j_gene: TRBJ2-7; CDR3nt: TGTGCCAGCAGCCAGACTAGTTCCTACGAGCAGTACTTC; CDR3aa: CASSQTSSYEQYF
v_gene: TRBV9; d_gene: NA; abundance: NA; j_gene: TRBJ1-3; CDR3nt: TGTGCCAGCAGCCAAACCCCTGGGGGGAAAACCTCTGGAAACACCATATATTTT; CDR3aa: CASSQTPGGKTSGNTIYF
v_gene: TRBV7-8; d_gene: NA; abundance: NA; j_gene: TRBJ2-1; CDR3nt: TGTGCCAGCAGCTCATATTCAAACGAGCGGGCCCAAGACAATGAGCAGTTCTTC; CDR3aa: CASSSYSNERAQDNEQFF
v_gene: TRBV19; d_gene: TRBD1; abundance: NA; j_gene: TRBJ2-2; CDR3nt: TGTGCCAGTAGACCCCGTTTGACAGGGGGCACCGGGGAGCTGTTTTTT; CDR3aa: CASRPRLTGGTGELFF
v_gene: TRBV19; d_gene: NA; abundance: few; j_gene: TRBJ1-1; CDR3nt: TGTGCCAGTAGTAGGCGGGAGAACACTGAAGCTTTCTTT; CDR3aa: CASSRRENTEAFF
v_gene: TRBV28; d_gene: NA; abundance: NA; j_gene: TRBJ1-2; CDR3nt: TGTGCCAGCAGTACGACAGCCTATGGCTACACCTTC; CDR3aa: CASSTTAYGYTF
v_gene: TRBV4-1; d_gene: NA; abundance: NA; j_gene: TRBJ1-2; CDR3nt: TGCGCCAGCAGCCAGGTTGGAGGGGTAGAGGGCTACACCTTC; CDR3aa: CASSQVGGVEGYTF
v_gene: TRBV5-4; d_gene: NA; abundance: NA; j_gene: TRBJ2-3; CDR3nt: TGTGCCAGCAGCTTGGCTAGCACAGATACGCAGTATTTT; CDR3aa: CASSLASTDTQYF
v_gene: TRBV11-2; d_gene: TRBD2; abundance: NA; j_gene: TRBJ2-5; CDR3nt: TGTGCCAGCAGCATCAGCGGGAGGGCCCAAGAGACCCAGTACTTC; CDR3aa: CASSISGRAQETQYF
v_gene: TRBV7-2; d_gene: NA; abundance: NA; j_gene: TRBJ2-2; CDR3nt: TGTGCCAGCAGGCTCGGAGGGGTGGGGTCCGGGGAGCTGTTTTTT; CDR3aa: CASRLGGVGSGELFF
v_gene: TRBV6-5; d_gene: NA; abundance: few; j_gene: TRBJ1-2; CDR3nt: TGTGCCAGCAGTTACGGTTCCGGGAACTATGGCTACACCTTC; CDR3aa: CASSYGSGNYGYTF
v_gene: TRBV13; d_gene: NA; abundance: NA; j_gene: TRBJ1-4; CDR3nt: TGTGCCAGCAGCCTCCGCAGGGCAGGGGAAGAAAAACTGTTTTTT; CDR3aa: CASSLRRAGEEKLFF
v_gene: TRBV28; d_gene: NA; abundance: NA; j_gene: TRBJ1-4; CDR3nt: TGTGCCAGCAGTTCCGGACAGCAGCATGAAAAACTGTTTTTT; CDR3aa: CASSSGQQHEKLFF
v_gene: TRBV6-1; d_gene: NA; abundance: NA; j_gene: TRBJ1-6; CDR3nt: TGTGCCAGCAGTGAGAACGGGGAGACTTCACCCCTCCACTTT; CDR3aa: CASSENGETSPLHF
v_gene: TRBV18; d_gene: NA; abundance: NA; j_gene: TRBJ2-7; CDR3nt: TGTGCCAGCTCACCACAGGACTTGACCTACGAGCAGTACTTC; CDR3aa: CASSPQDLTYEQYF
v_gene: TRBV19; d_gene: TRBD2; abundance: NA; j_gene: TRBJ2-1; CDR3nt: TGTGCCAGTAGTATAGAGCTAGCGGGAGGGTACAATGAGCAGTTCTTC; CDR3aa: CASSIELAGGYNEQFF
v_gene: TRBV7-8; d_gene: TRBD1; abundance: NA; j_gene: TRBJ1-5; CDR3nt: TGTGCCAGCAGCTTGGCCGGGACAGGGCGGAATCAGCCCCAGCATTTT; CDR3aa: CASSLAGTGRNQPQHF